The clone carrying this T cell receptor beta chain was recorded at least ten times. The source material, RNA transcripts, was used to amplify TCR beta CDR3 regions. An initial round of RT-PCR targeting the TCR CDR3 relied on the HTBI primer set. Each CDR3 protein gets one entry after TCRdb re-called the multiplex PCR reads with MiXCR. The top ten clones hold about 30% of a sample with some 550,000 distinct CDR3 sequences, 20% to 25% of them seen once. This entry belongs to a study of T cells in Graves' hyperthyroidism and ophthalmopathy. Germline values: CDR1 MNHNS, CDR2 SASEGT. The CDR3 has 10 residues. V shed 9 bases and J shed 5 bases, with 7 bases lying between them.

The V gene is TRBV6-1, the J gene TRBJ1-1; D remains unclear. Sequenced: blood. The clonotype was recovered from a man younger than 30 with Graves' hyperthyroidism. The CDR3 coding sequence is TGTGCCAGTCTGGAGACTGAAGCTTTCTTT. As protein: CASLETEAFF.